Each of the 30 T cell receptor beta chains below was sequenced from the same sample in a study of cytomegalovirus exposure and HLA in healthy donors. Researchers ran the PCR with 60 Vbeta and 13 Jbeta primers. Profiled with immunoSEQ multiplex PCR; TCRdb holds only in-frame clones, not every one. The data hold approximately 110,000 clones, with roughly 70% observed a single time. Sequenced input: PBMCs. These receptors originate from a man aged 40-49 years in good health and CMV-seronegative.

In its sample, this clone was seen a few times. The rearrangement uses TRBV6-1 and TRBJ1-5, with TRBD1 matching 7 bases. The CDR3 contains 15 residues. V gave up 8 bases and J gave up 2 bases; unmatched junction bases: 9. Germline CDR1 reads MNHNS; CDR2 reads SASEGT. CDR3 sequence reads: CASRFQGEGNQPQHF. CDR3 nucleotides: TGTGCCAGCCGCTTCCAGGGGGAGGGCAATCAGCCCCAGCATTTT.

This clone was seen just once. Other DNA variants within this sample encode the same CDR3. The chain employs TRBV4-2 and TRBJ1-1; 7 nucleotides line up with TRBD1. With V trimmed by 0 bases and J by 5 bases, 3 bases remained unmatched. Looked up from germline, CDR1 is LGHNA and CDR2 is YNFKEQ. CDR3 length equals 14 residues. CDR3 region: CASSQDRGDTEAFF. The CDR3 bases are TGTGCCAGCAGCCAAGACAGGGGGGATACTGAAGCTTTCTTT.

The chain recombines TRBV29-1 with TRBJ1-2; a weak D match, TRBD1 (6 bases). CDR1 SQVTM and CDR2 ANQGSEA come from the germline V gene. Trimming took off 6 bases at V and 8 bases at J, with 13 bases between the two ends. The CDR3 consists of 11 residues. CDR3 in amino acids: CSVGGGSGYTF. CDR3 coding DNA: TGCAGCGTGGGAGGGGGGAGCGGCTACACCTTC.

The chain carries TRBV7-6 and TRBJ2-7, with 7 bases lining up with TRBD1. The germline CDR1 and CDR2 sequences are SGHVS and FNYEAQ. J gave up 2 bases and V 3 bases, and 7 bases lay outside the gene matches. The CDR3 extends over 15 amino acids. The CDR3 DNA is TGTGCCAGCAGCTTGGACAGGAGCGGTGCCTACGAGCAGTACTTC. Translation: CASSLDRSGAYEQYF.

V gene TRBV7-9 combines with J gene TRBJ2-1; no clear D gene. The CDR3 has 12 residues. CDR1 SEHNR and CDR2 FQNEAQ come from the germline V gene (reference sequence). Trimming removed 7 bases from V and 4 bases from J, with 8 bases in between. As DNA, the CDR3 is TGTGCCAGCATTTCGGGTTACAATGAGCAGTTCTTC. Translation gives CASISGYNEQFF.

The CDR3 loop is CATSRGEGPYGYTF. The CDR3 bases are TGTGCCACCAGCAGAGGCGAGGGCCCCTATGGCTACACCTTC. The V call is TRBV15, the J call TRBJ1-2; D is undetermined. V lost 1 base to trimming and J lost 4 bases, with 10 bases between them. This CDR3 is 14 amino acids long. Germline CDR1 LNHNV, CDR2 YYDKDF (reference sequence).

J is TRBJ2-7 and V is TRBV29-1; D gene ambiguous. The germline V gene encodes CDR1 SQVTM and CDR2 ANQGSEA. CDR3 length: 13 amino acids. V dropped 0 bases and J dropped 4 bases, with 10 bases sitting between them. The DNA of the CDR3 is TGCAGCGTTGAAGATGAGGCAGTTTACGAGCAGTACTTC. Residues: CSVEDEAVYEQYF.

The chain combines TRBV5-4 with TRBJ1-3, with 7 bases lining up with TRBD1. The CDR3 covers 13 residues. Germline loops: CDR1 SGHNT, CDR2 YYREEE (reference sequence). V dropped 4 bases and J dropped 4; count of bases not matched to a gene: 2. Here the CDR3 DNA reads TGTGCCAGCAGCACAGGGGCAGGAAACACCATATATTTT. Protein: CASSTGAGNTIYF.

The gene calls are TRBV6-4 and TRBJ2-5; 11 bases agree with TRBD2. V was clipped by 0 bases and J by 5 bases; unmatched bases: 5. Germline-derived CDR1 and CDR2 are MRHNA and SNTAGT. The CDR3 sequence is 16 residues long. CDR3 bases: TGTGCCAGCAGTGACTCGCTTAGCGGGGGGGAGGAGACCCAGTACTTC. Protein: CASSDSLSGGEETQYF.

This clone was detected once. The CDR3 is CASSRGFEGANYEQYF. CDR3 sequence (DNA): TGCGCCAGCAGCCGGGGTTTCGAGGGGGCAAACTACGAGCAGTACTTC. The chain carries TRBV5-1 and TRBJ2-7; 7 bases agree with TRBD1. CDR3 length: 16 amino acids. Trimming removed 4 bases from V and 3 bases from J; junction bases left unmatched: 13. Germline values: CDR1 SGHRS, CDR2 YFSETQ.

The V call is TRBV7-3, the J call TRBJ2-2; 13 nucleotides line up with TRBD2. In germline, CDR1 is SGHTA, CDR2 FQGTGA. J gave up 4 bases and V 4 bases, and 9 bases lay outside the gene matches. CDR3 length: 18 residues. This CDR3 reads CASSSLLTSGGGTGELFF. CDR3 nucleotide sequence: TGTGCCAGCAGCTCCCTCCTCACTAGCGGGGGGGGCACCGGGGAGCTGTTTTTT.

The V gene is TRBV18, the J gene TRBJ2-2; weak D call: TRBD1 (6 bases). Trimming stripped 4 bases from V and 0 bases from J, with 9 bases between. Germline V lookup: CDR1 KGHSH, CDR2 LQKENI. The CDR3 runs 15 residues. The CDR3 loop is CASSLGTPNTGELFF. DNA of the CDR3: TGTGCCAGCTCACTCGGGACACCGAACACCGGGGAGCTGTTTTTT.

This chain links TRBV29-1 with TRBJ1-2; no clear D. Trimming cost V 3 bases and J 3 bases, with 14 bases left between them. The CDR3 sequence is 14 residues long. CDR1 and CDR2 from the germline V gene are SQVTM and ANQGSEA. CDR3 amino acids: CSVELQPPYYGYTF. CDR3 in DNA: TGCAGCGTTGAGTTACAGCCACCCTACTATGGCTACACCTTC.

The gene calls are TRBV5-4 and TRBJ1-1, with 7 bases aligning to TRBD1. V lost 4 bases, J lost 1 base, and 7 bases stayed unmatched. This CDR3 spans 15 amino acids. Looked up from germline, CDR1 is SGHNT and CDR2 is YYREEE (reference sequence). CDR3 in amino acids: CASSHRQGKNTEAFF. The DNA for the CDR3 is TGTGCCAGCAGCCACCGACAGGGAAAGAACACTGAAGCTTTCTTT.

This clone has more than one count but fewer than ten. This chain connects TRBV7-2 to TRBJ2-5, with 10 bases fitting TRBD2. In germline, CDR1 is SGHTA, CDR2 FQGNSA. The CDR3 has 17 residues. V was clipped by 5 bases and J by 4 bases; unmatched bases: 13. CDR3: CASSLRRSGGARETQYF. DNA of the CDR3: TGTGCCAGCAGCCTGCGCAGAAGCGGGGGGGCCCGAGAGACCCAGTACTTC.

This rearrangement joins TRBV7-9 to TRBJ1-2, with 10 bases fitting TRBD1. CDR1 and CDR2 from the germline V gene are SEHNR and FQNEAQ (reference sequence). This CDR3 has 15 amino acids. The V segment lost 4 bases and the J segment 8 bases; nucleotides outside the gene matches: 10. The CDR3 is CASSWDRGPLGGYTF. The CDR3 coding sequence is TGTGCCAGCAGCTGGGACAGGGGCCCGCTGGGGGGCTACACCTTC.

This clone was picked up a small number of times. The gene calls are TRBV7-9 and TRBJ2-7, with D hard to call. Trimming shortened V by 3 bases and J by 0 bases, and 9 bases separated the two germline ends. This CDR3 is 14 amino acids long. Germline V gene sequence: CDR1 SEHNR, CDR2 FQNEAQ (reference sequence). CDR3 sequence: CASSFSQSSYEQYF. For the CDR3, the DNA is TGTGCCAGCAGCTTTTCACAGAGCTCCTACGAGCAGTACTTC. Combining the CDR3 with reference TRBV7-9 and TRBJ2-7 gives the whole variable domain DTGVSQNPRHKITKRGQNVTFRCDPISEHNRLYWYRQTLGQGPEFLTYFQNEAQLEKSRLLSDRFSAERPKGSFSTLEIQRTEQGDSAMYLCASSFSQSSYEQYFGPGTRLTVT.

This clone has more than one count but fewer than ten. V is TRBV6-4 and J is TRBJ1-6; D unclear. The CDR3 consists of 14 residues. CDR1 is MRHNA and CDR2 is SNTAGT in the germline V gene. V lost 8 bases and J 3 bases, leaving 11 bases between the germline ends. CDR3 loop: CASSQRDYNSPLHF. CDR3 coding DNA: TGTGCCAGCTCCCAGAGGGACTATAATTCACCCCTCCACTTT.

The chain has TRBV7-3 and TRBJ2-1; no reliable D call. Trimming removed 4 bases at V and 2 bases at J, with 9 bases between. CDR1 is SGHTA, CDR2 FQGTGA, per germline. The CDR3 totals 14 residues. CDR3 nucleotide sequence: TGTGCCAGCAGCTCTACCGAGGCCTACAATGAGCAGTTCTTC. It translates to CASSSTEAYNEQFF.

Only a few counts were recorded for this clone. The V and J genes are TRBV6-5 and TRBJ2-7, with TRBD2 matching 11 bases. This CDR3 contains 15 residues. Germline CDR1 is MNHEY and CDR2 is SVGAGI. V lost 6 bases, J lost 0 bases, and 4 bases stayed unmatched. The chain's CDR3 is CASRNSGGVSYEQYF. The DNA for the CDR3 is TGTGCCAGCAGAAATAGCGGGGGGGTCTCCTACGAGCAGTACTTC.

The chain is built from TRBV25-1 and TRBJ1-2; D is unresolved. CDR1 is MGHDK and CDR2 is SYGVNS in the germline V gene. The V gene lost 3 bases and the J gene lost 4 bases, with 9 bases spanning the gap. CDR3 size: 13 residues. In DNA, the CDR3 is TGTGCCAGCAGTGACCCCCGCGCCTATGGCTACACCTTC. Translated, it gives CASSDPRAYGYTF.

The chain recombines TRBV25-1 with TRBJ1-5; 10 nucleotides match TRBD1. The CDR3 is 16 residues long. Germline-derived CDR1 and CDR2 are MGHDK and SYGVNS. The J segment lost 5 bases and the V segment lost 6 bases, leaving 10 bases of the junction unmatched. The CDR3 loop is CASRPRQGAWDQPQHF. As DNA, the CDR3 is TGTGCCAGCAGGCCGCGACAGGGGGCATGGGATCAGCCCCAGCATTTT.

This rearrangement joins TRBV6-5 to TRBJ2-7, with D perhaps TRBD2 (6 bases). V dropped 5 bases and J dropped 5 bases, with 16 bases sitting between them. The germline CDR1 and CDR2 sequences are MNHEY and SVGAGI. This CDR3 has 14 amino acids. The CDR3 loop reads CASSRSGYRNEQYF. CDR3 nucleotides: TGTGCCAGCAGTCGGAGCGGGTATCGAAACGAGCAGTACTTC.

V usage is TRBV7-9 and J usage is TRBJ1-1; TRBD1 agrees at 8 bases. The CDR3 loop spans 17 amino acids. The J segment lost 1 base and the V segment lost 2 bases, leaving 9 bases of the junction unmatched. Germline CDR1 and CDR2: SEHNR and FQNEAQ (reference sequence). The CDR3, as DNA: TGTGCCAGCAGCTTACTTCTAGGACAGGGAACGAACACTGAAGCTTTCTTT. The encoded protein is CASSLLLGQGTNTEAFF.

The CDR3 DNA reads TGCGCCAGCAGCCAAGGACGGGAGTACAATCAGCCCCAGCATTTT. It specifies CASSQGREYNQPQHF. The chain employs TRBV4-1 and TRBJ1-5; D not resolved. The V gene's germline CDR1 is MGHRA and CDR2 YSYEKL. Trimming took 1 base from V and 3 from J, leaving 10 bases between them. The CDR3 is made up of 15 amino acids.

This clone has more than one count but fewer than ten. V and J are TRBV2 and TRBJ2-7; the D gene is possibly TRBD1 (5 bases). The CDR3 length is 12 residues. CDR1 and CDR2 (germline): SNHLY, FYNNEI. V was pared by 5 bases and J by 3 bases, with 8 bases between. This CDR3 reads CASSRQSYEQYF. The CDR3 DNA is TGTGCCAGCAGTCGACAGAGCTACGAGCAGTACTTC. Combining the CDR3 with reference TRBV2 and TRBJ2-7 gives the whole variable domain EPEVTQTPSHQVTQMGQEVILRCVPISNHLYFYWYRQILGQKVEFLVSFYNNEISEKSEIFDDQFSVERPDGSNFTLKIRSTKLEDSAMYFCASSRQSYEQYFGPGTRLTVT.

This chain uses TRBV11-2 with TRBJ2-7; 11 bases align to TRBD1. V lost 6 bases to trimming and J lost 4 bases; unmatched junction nucleotides: 8. Per the germline V gene, CDR1 is SGHAT and CDR2 is FQNNGV. The CDR3 runs 15 residues. In DNA, the CDR3 is TGTGCCAGCAGTGGGGGGGACAGGGGGTTTTACGAGCAGTACTTC. Its translation is CASSGGDRGFYEQYF.

This clone was picked up a small number of times. The genes are TRBV5-6 and TRBJ2-3; D perhaps matches TRBD2 (5 bases). The germline gives CDR1 SGHDT, CDR2 YYEEEE. The CDR3 consists of 15 residues. V lost 1 base, J lost 2 bases, and 11 bases lay in between. CDR3 loop: CASSLFTEATDTQYF. In DNA form, the CDR3 reads TGTGCCAGCAGCTTGTTCACGGAGGCCACAGATACGCAGTATTTT.

The V and J genes are TRBV28 and TRBJ2-5; D may be TRBD2 (5 bases). V lost 5 bases and J lost 1, with 14 bases in between. CDR1 is MDHEN, CDR2 SYDVKM, per germline. CDR3 length equals 15 residues. The CDR3, as DNA: TGTGCCAGCAGTCTCGGGAAGGTCCTCCAAGAGACCCAGTACTTC. Amino acids: CASSLGKVLQETQYF. The entire variable domain, with the rest obtained from reference TRBV28 and TRBJ2-5, is as follows: DVKVTQSSRYLVKRTGEKVFLECVQDMDHENMFWYRQDPGLGLRLIYFSYDVKMKEKGDIPEGYSVSREKKERFSLILESASTNQTSMYLCASSLGKVLQETQYFGPGTRLLVL.

J is TRBJ1-2 and V is TRBV28; maybe TRBD1 (5 bases). This CDR3 has 14 residues. Germline V CDR1 and CDR2: MDHEN, SYDVKM. Trimming took 3 bases from V and 8 from J, leaving 16 bases between them. This chain's CDR3 is CASSLAGQVWGYTF. In nucleotides, the CDR3 is TGTGCCAGCAGTTTGGCAGGGCAGGTCTGGGGCTACACCTTC.